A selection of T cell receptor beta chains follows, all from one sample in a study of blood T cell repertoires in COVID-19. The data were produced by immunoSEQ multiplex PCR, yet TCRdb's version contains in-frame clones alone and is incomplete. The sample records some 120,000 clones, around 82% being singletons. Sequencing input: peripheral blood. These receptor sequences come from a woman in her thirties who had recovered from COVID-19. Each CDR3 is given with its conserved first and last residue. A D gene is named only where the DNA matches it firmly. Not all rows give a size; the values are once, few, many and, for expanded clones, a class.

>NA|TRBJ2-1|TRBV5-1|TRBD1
TGCGCCAGCAGCTTGGGGCCGGGACAGGGGAGCAATGAGCAGTTCTTC
CASSLGPGQGSNEQFF
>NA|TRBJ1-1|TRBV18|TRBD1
TGTGCCAGCTCACCACCGGACAGGGTGGGGACTGAAGCTTTCTTT
CASSPPDRVGTEAFF
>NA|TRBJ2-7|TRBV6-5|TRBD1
TGTGCCAGCAGTTACTGGCAGGGGGCCTCCTACGAGCAGTACTTC
CASSYWQGASYEQYF
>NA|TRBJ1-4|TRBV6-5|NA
TGTGCCAGCCAGAAGAGGAGTGCTAATGAAAAACTGTTTTTT
CASQKRSANEKLFF
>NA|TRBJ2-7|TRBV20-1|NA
TGCAGTGCTAGTAGGCCGACGCGGATAAGCTCCTACGAGCAGTACTTC
CSASRPTRISSYEQYF
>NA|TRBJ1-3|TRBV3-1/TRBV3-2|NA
TGTGCCAGCAGCCTGGTCGGTGGTGGTGGAAACACCATATATTTT
CASSLVGGGGNTIYF
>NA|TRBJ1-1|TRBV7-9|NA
TGTGCCAGCAGCTTAATACAGAACACTGAAGCTTTCTTT
CASSLIQNTEAFF
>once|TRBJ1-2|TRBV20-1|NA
TGCAGTGCTAGAGACCGTGGCTACACCTTC
CSARDRGYTF
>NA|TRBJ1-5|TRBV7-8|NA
TGTGCCAGCAGCTTAACGCCAGGCCATAGCAATCAGCCCCAGCATTTT
CASSLTPGHSNQPQHF
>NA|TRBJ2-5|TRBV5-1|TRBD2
TGCGCCAGCACTCGAGGGACTAGCGTTGAGACCCAGTACTTC
CASTRGTSVETQYF
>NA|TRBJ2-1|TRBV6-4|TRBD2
TGTGCCAGAGTCACTCTAGCGGGCTCCTACAATGAGCAGTTCTTC
CARVTLAGSYNEQFF
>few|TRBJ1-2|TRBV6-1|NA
TGTGCCAGCAGTGAAGGAGGCTATGGCTACACCTTC
CASSEGGYGYTF
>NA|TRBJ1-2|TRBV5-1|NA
TGCGCCAGCAGCTTGGGCGGGGAAAATGGCTACACCTTC
CASSLGGENGYTF
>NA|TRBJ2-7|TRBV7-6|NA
TGTGCCAGCAGCTTAGGAGCAGGGAAATCCTACGAGCAGTACTTC
CASSLGAGKSYEQYF
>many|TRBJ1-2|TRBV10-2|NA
TGCGCCAGCAGTGACAACCGAGGGAAGGTCCGGGGCTACACCTTC
CASSDNRGKVRGYTF